This T cell receptor (beta chain) was sequenced during a study of blood T cell repertoires in COVID-19. Study-wide context: Both acute and convalescent COVID-19 samples were obtained from the United States, Italy and Spain. The analysed material was cDNA or gDNA that came from T cells, B-cell-depleted T cells, or PBMCs.

In the original workflow: Using reference gene primer amplification, nucleated cell counts were estimated. Only in-frame clones appear in the TCRdb table, and some are missing; sequencing was by immunoSEQ multiplex PCR. V and J calls and clone size come straight from that table; D and trimming were deduced from the DNA. Here the sample spans a few hundred thousand clones, around 87% being singletons. With V trimmed by 5 bases and J by 1 base, 3 bases remained unmatched. Germline V gene data show CDR1 as SGHTA and CDR2 as FQGNSA. This CDR3 is 14 amino acids long. Sequencing input: peripheral blood. This chain connects TRBV7-2 to TRBJ1-1, with 8 bases matching TRBD1. The receptor was isolated from a woman in her fifties or sixties with acute or convalescent COVID-19. The CDR3 here is CASSAQGANTEAFF. The CDR3 nucleotides are TGTGCCAGCAGCGCCCAGGGGGCGAACACTGAAGCTTTCTTT.